This TCR beta chain was obtained from a study of T cells in Graves' hyperthyroidism and ophthalmopathy. Study-wide findings and caveats: Among clonotypes expanded in thyroid above 0.001, most were also found in blood.

Newly diagnosed hyperthyroidism, duration under 2 months, in patients aged 18 to 65. Amplified TCR beta CDR3 regions came from RNA transcripts. During a first-round RT-PCR of the TCR CDR3, the HTBI primer set was used. TCRdb reprocessed the multiplex PCR reads with MiXCR, giving one entry per CDR3 protein. Found here are about 560,000 distinct CDR3 sequences, 14% of them singletons; the top ten hold roughly 14%. With 5 bases clipped from V and 6 bases from J, the junction kept 5 bases outside the gene matches. CDR3 length: 15 residues. A word on this clonotype: Its antigen is still unknown.

This rearrangement joins TRBV12-3 or TRBV12-4 to TRBJ2-5; 14 positions match TRBD2. The sequence was obtained from a woman in her 40s with Graves' hyperthyroidism. Sequencing input: blood. DNA of the CDR3: TGTGCCAGCAGTCCCGGGACTAGCGGGAGACAGACCCAGTACTTC. It encodes CASSPGTSGRQTQYF.